This TCR beta chain was observed in a study of T cells in Graves' hyperthyroidism and ophthalmopathy. Points from the study as a whole: The authors' 13 V-J model separated ophthalmopathy from stable hyperthyroidism.

Comment on this clonotype: Its specificity is unknown.

The V gene's germline CDR1 is LNHDA and CDR2 SQIVND (reference sequence). Trimming took off 2 bases at V and 5 bases at J, with 6 bases between the two ends. This CDR3 has 12 amino acids. No ophthalmopathy progression within 18 months constituted stable Graves' hyperthyroidism. Researchers barred patients who had uncontrolled infection, other autoimmune disease, pregnancy or lactation. The TCR beta CDR3 regions underwent amplification using RNA transcripts as the source. HTBI primers were the set used in a first-round RT-PCR of the TCR CDR3. One entry per CDR3 protein, called by TCRdb with MiXCR from the multiplex PCR reads. Found here are a few hundred thousand distinct CDR3 sequences, under 15% of them singletons; the top ten hold approximately 32%.

Sequenced: blood. The chain recombines TRBV19 with TRBJ1-1; no firm D call. The TCR comes from a woman in her 30s with Graves' hyperthyroidism. CDR3 DNA: TGTGCCAGTAGTATAACGAGGACTGAAGCTTTCTTT. Translating gives CASSITRTEAFF.